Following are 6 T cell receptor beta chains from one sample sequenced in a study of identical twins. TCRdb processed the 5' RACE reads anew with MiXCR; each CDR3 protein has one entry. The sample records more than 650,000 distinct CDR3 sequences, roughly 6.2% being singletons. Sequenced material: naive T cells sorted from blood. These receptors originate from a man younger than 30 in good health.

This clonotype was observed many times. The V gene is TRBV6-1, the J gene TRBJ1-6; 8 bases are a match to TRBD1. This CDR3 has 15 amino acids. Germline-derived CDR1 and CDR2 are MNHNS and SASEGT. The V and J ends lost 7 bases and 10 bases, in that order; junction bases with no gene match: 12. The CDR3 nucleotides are TGTGCCAGCACTCCGACCGGGACAGGTGAATCACCCCTCCACTTT. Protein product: CASTPTGTGESPLHF.

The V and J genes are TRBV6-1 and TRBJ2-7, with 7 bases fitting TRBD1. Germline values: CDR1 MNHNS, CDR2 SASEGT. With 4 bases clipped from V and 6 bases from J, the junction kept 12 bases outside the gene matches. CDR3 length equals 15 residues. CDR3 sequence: CASSAKTGSFFEQYV. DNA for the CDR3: TGTGCCAGCAGTGCCAAGACAGGGAGTTTCTTCGAGCAGTACGTC.

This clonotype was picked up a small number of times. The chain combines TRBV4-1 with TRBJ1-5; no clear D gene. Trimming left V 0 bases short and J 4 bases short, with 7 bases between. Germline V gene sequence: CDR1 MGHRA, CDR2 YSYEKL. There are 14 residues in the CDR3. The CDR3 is CASSQETENQPQHF. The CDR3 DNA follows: TGCGCCAGCAGCCAAGAAACAGAAAATCAGCCCCAGCATTTT.

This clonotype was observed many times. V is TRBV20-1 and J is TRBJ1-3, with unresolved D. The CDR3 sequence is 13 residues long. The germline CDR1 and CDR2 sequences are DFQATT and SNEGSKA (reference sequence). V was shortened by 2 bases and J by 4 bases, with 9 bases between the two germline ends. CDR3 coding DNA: TGCAGTGCTAGAAAAGTGGGAGGAAACACCATATATTTT. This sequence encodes CSARKVGGNTIYF.

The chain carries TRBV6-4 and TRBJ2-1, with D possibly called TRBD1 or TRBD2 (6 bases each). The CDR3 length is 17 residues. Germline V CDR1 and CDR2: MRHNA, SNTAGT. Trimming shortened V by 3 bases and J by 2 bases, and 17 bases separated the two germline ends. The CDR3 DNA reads TGTGCCAGCAGTGAGGGGGGCCGCGGGGCAACCTACAATGAGCAGTTCTTC. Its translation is CASSEGGRGATYNEQFF.

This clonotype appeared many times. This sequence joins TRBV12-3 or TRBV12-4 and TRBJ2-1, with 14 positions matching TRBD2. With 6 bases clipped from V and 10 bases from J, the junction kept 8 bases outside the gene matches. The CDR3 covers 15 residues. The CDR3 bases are TGTGCCAGCAGCTGGACTAGCGGGAGGCCCGGGGAGCAGTTCTTC. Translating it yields CASSWTSGRPGEQFF.